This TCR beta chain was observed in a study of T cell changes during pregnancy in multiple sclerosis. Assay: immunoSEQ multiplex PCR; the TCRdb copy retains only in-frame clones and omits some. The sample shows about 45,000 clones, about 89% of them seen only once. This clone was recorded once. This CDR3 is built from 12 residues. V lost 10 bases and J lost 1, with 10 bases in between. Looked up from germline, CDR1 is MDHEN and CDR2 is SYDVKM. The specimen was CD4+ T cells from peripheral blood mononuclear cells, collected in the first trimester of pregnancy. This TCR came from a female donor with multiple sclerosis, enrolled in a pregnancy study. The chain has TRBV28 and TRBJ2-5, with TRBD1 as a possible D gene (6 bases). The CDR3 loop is CATADSQETQYF. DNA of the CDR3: TGTGCCACCGCGGACAGCCAAGAGACCCAGTACTTC.